This T cell receptor beta chain emerged from a study of shared clonotypes between healthy human individuals. A word on this clone: The sample has other DNA sequences that encode this CDR3 too.

The data were produced by immunoSEQ multiplex PCR, yet TCRdb's version contains in-frame clones alone and is incomplete. The data show 2,500,000 or so clones, around nine tenths seen once. CDR3 size: 14 residues. From germline, CDR1 is SGHNT and CDR2 YYREEE (reference sequence). The V end lost 1 base, the J end lost 2 bases, and 7 bases lay between the germline ends. V usage is TRBV5-4 and J usage is TRBJ1-3, with D perhaps TRBD1 (5 bases). Input material: naive CD4+ T cells sorted from blood. Subset of the sample: CD45RA+ positively selected. This receptor was obtained from a man younger than 35 in good health. The DNA for the CDR3 is TGTGCCAGCAGCTTGACGGGGGCTGGAAACACCATATATTTT. As protein: CASSLTGAGNTIYF.